This is a list of T cell receptor beta chains from one sample in a study of blood T cell repertoires in COVID-19. Measured with immunoSEQ multiplex PCR; TCRdb has only the in-frame clones, and not every one. The sample consists of about 110,000 clones, 60% to 80% of them appearing once. Sequences were obtained from peripheral blood. The receptor set was obtained from a woman over 75 with active or convalescent COVID-19. Both conserved end residues are part of each CDR3. Each record gives: CDR3 protein, CDR3 DNA, J gene, D gene, V gene, clone size, CDR3 length. The D gene is left open where the match is weak. Clone size, where shown, is once, few, many, or a class for clones that have expanded.

CDR3 protein: CSARDLTEQFF
CDR3 DNA: TGCAGTGCTAGAGATCTAACCGAGCAGTTCTTC
J gene: TRBJ2-1
D gene: .
V gene: TRBV20-1
clone size: .
CDR3 length: 11

CDR3 protein: CASSFGDETQYF
CDR3 DNA: TGCGCCAGCAGCTTCGGGGATGAGACCCAGTACTTC
J gene: TRBJ2-5
D gene: .
V gene: TRBV5-1
clone size: .
CDR3 length: 12

CDR3 protein: CASSLGGGEQFF
CDR3 DNA: TGTGCCAGCAGTTTAGGTGGCGGAGAGCAGTTCTTC
J gene: TRBJ2-1
D gene: .
V gene: TRBV12-3/TRBV12-4
clone size: .
CDR3 length: 12

CDR3 protein: CASSDVGSSGRETQYF
CDR3 DNA: TGTGCCAGCAGTGATGTTGGATCTAGCGGGAGAGAGACCCAGTACTTC
J gene: TRBJ2-5
D gene: TRBD2
V gene: TRBV2
clone size: .
CDR3 length: 16

CDR3 protein: CATSRGGQYFTDTQYF
CDR3 DNA: TGTGCCACCAGCAGAGGGGGGCAGTATTTCACAGATACGCAGTATTTT
J gene: TRBJ2-3
D gene: .
V gene: TRBV15
clone size: .
CDR3 length: 16

CDR3 protein: CASSLGGDGYTF
CDR3 DNA: TGTGCCAGCAGTTTAGGCGGGGATGGCTACACCTTC
J gene: TRBJ1-2
D gene: .
V gene: TRBV28
clone size: .
CDR3 length: 12

CDR3 protein: CASSSGQGNTEAFF
CDR3 DNA: TGTGCCAGCAGCTCAGGACAGGGGAACACTGAAGCTTTCTTT
J gene: TRBJ1-1
D gene: TRBD1
V gene: TRBV7-8
clone size: .
CDR3 length: 14

CDR3 protein: CASSVTGVFDIQYF
CDR3 DNA: TGTGCCAGTAGTGTGACAGGGGTCTTTGACATTCAGTACTTC
J gene: TRBJ2-4
D gene: TRBD1
V gene: TRBV19
clone size: .
CDR3 length: 14

CDR3 protein: CASSQLRGTGELFF
CDR3 DNA: TGCGCCAGCAGCCAGCTCCGGGGAACCGGGGAGCTGTTTTTT
J gene: TRBJ2-2
D gene: .
V gene: TRBV4-3
clone size: .
CDR3 length: 14

CDR3 protein: CASSVGGQETQYF
CDR3 DNA: TGCGCCAGCAGCGTAGGGGGCCAGGAGACCCAGTACTTC
J gene: TRBJ2-5
D gene: TRBD1
V gene: TRBV5-1
clone size: .
CDR3 length: 13

CDR3 protein: CASSLGTGFREQYF
CDR3 DNA: TGTGCCAGCAGCCTCGGGACAGGGTTTCGCGAGCAGTACTTC
J gene: TRBJ2-7
D gene: TRBD1
V gene: TRBV14
clone size: .
CDR3 length: 14

CDR3 protein: CATSRESGRDIQYF
CDR3 DNA: TGTGCCACCAGCAGAGAATCAGGGAGGGACATTCAGTACTTC
J gene: TRBJ2-4
D gene: TRBD2
V gene: TRBV15
clone size: .
CDR3 length: 14

CDR3 protein: CASMGPNTEAFF
CDR3 DNA: TGTGCCAGTATGGGCCCGAACACTGAAGCTTTCTTT
J gene: TRBJ1-1
D gene: .
V gene: TRBV28
clone size: .
CDR3 length: 12

CDR3 protein: CASSEWAANTEAFF
CDR3 DNA: TGCGCCAGCAGTGAGTGGGCAGCGAACACTGAAGCTTTCTTT
J gene: TRBJ1-1
D gene: .
V gene: TRBV10-2
clone size: .
CDR3 length: 14

CDR3 protein: CASSLANTIYF
CDR3 DNA: TGTGCCAGCAGCTTGGCGAACACCATATATTTT
J gene: TRBJ1-3
D gene: .
V gene: TRBV5-8
clone size: few
CDR3 length: 11

CDR3 protein: CSDRPLTRGKNIQYF
CDR3 DNA: TGCAGCGACCGACCCCTGACTAGGGGCAAAAACATTCAGTACTTC
J gene: TRBJ2-4
D gene: .
V gene: TRBV29-1
clone size: few
CDR3 length: 15

CDR3 protein: CSASIETGTTEAFF
CDR3 DNA: TGCAGTGCTAGTATAGAAACAGGGACGACTGAAGCTTTCTTT
J gene: TRBJ1-1
D gene: .
V gene: TRBV20-1
clone size: .
CDR3 length: 14

CDR3 protein: CASSTRNPNTGELFF
CDR3 DNA: TGTGCCAGCAGCACCAGGAATCCGAACACCGGGGAGCTGTTTTTT
J gene: TRBJ2-2
D gene: .
V gene: TRBV9
clone size: .
CDR3 length: 15

CDR3 protein: CASSVEAGAAYEQYF
CDR3 DNA: TGTGCCAGCAGCGTAGAGGCGGGAGCGGCCTACGAGCAGTACTTC
J gene: TRBJ2-7
D gene: TRBD2
V gene: TRBV9
clone size: once
CDR3 length: 15

CDR3 protein: CASSQEYGSLEQYF
CDR3 DNA: TGCGCCAGCAGCCAAGAGTACGGGTCCCTAGAGCAGTACTTC
J gene: TRBJ2-7
D gene: .
V gene: TRBV4-3
clone size: .
CDR3 length: 14

CDR3 protein: CSVEPAASTDTQYF
CDR3 DNA: TGCAGCGTTGAACCAGCGGCTAGCACAGATACGCAGTATTTT
J gene: TRBJ2-3
D gene: .
V gene: TRBV29-1
clone size: .
CDR3 length: 14

CDR3 protein: CASSRDRGGNQPQHF
CDR3 DNA: TGTGCCAGCAGCCGCGACAGGGGCGGCAATCAGCCCCAGCATTTT
J gene: TRBJ1-5
D gene: TRBD1
V gene: TRBV28
clone size: .
CDR3 length: 15

CDR3 protein: CASSQDDKKGYGYTF
CDR3 DNA: TGTGCCAGCAGCCAAGATGACAAAAAGGGGTATGGCTACACCTTC
J gene: TRBJ1-2
D gene: .
V gene: TRBV4-2
clone size: few
CDR3 length: 15

CDR3 protein: CASSQDRRYEQYF
CDR3 DNA: TGTGCCAGCAGCCAAGATAGGAGATACGAGCAGTACTTC
J gene: TRBJ2-7
D gene: .
V gene: TRBV3-1/TRBV3-2
clone size: few
CDR3 length: 13

CDR3 protein: CASSPTSGDRNIQYF
CDR3 DNA: TGTGCCAGCAGCCCCACCAGTGGGGACAGAAACATTCAGTACTTC
J gene: TRBJ2-4
D gene: TRBD1
V gene: TRBV16
clone size: .
CDR3 length: 15

CDR3 protein: CASSLDRQGEQFF
CDR3 DNA: TGTGCCAGCAGCTTAGACAGGCAAGGTGAGCAGTTCTTC
J gene: TRBJ2-1
D gene: .
V gene: TRBV7-9
clone size: .
CDR3 length: 13

CDR3 protein: CASSLDPGPGYGYTF
CDR3 DNA: TGCGCCAGCAGCTTGGATCCGGGTCCCGGGTACGGCTACACCTTC
J gene: TRBJ1-2
D gene: .
V gene: TRBV5-1
clone size: .
CDR3 length: 15

CDR3 protein: CASSEMDRVSPLHF
CDR3 DNA: TGTGCCAGCAGTGAAATGGACAGGGTTTCACCCCTCCACTTT
J gene: TRBJ1-6
D gene: TRBD1
V gene: TRBV6-1
clone size: .
CDR3 length: 14

CDR3 protein: CASTGTGRNGYTF
CDR3 DNA: TGTGCCAGCACCGGCACAGGGAGAAATGGCTACACCTTC
J gene: TRBJ1-2
D gene: .
V gene: TRBV2
clone size: .
CDR3 length: 13

CDR3 protein: CASSQDRAQETQYF
CDR3 DNA: TGTGCCAGCAGCCAGGACAGGGCGCAAGAGACCCAGTACTTC
J gene: TRBJ2-5
D gene: TRBD1
V gene: TRBV5-4
clone size: .
CDR3 length: 14

CDR3 protein: CASSLTGGSGNTIYF
CDR3 DNA: TGCGCCAGCAGCTTGACAGGGGGCTCTGGAAACACCATATATTTT
J gene: TRBJ1-3
D gene: TRBD1
V gene: TRBV5-1
clone size: .
CDR3 length: 15

CDR3 protein: CASSSTWGKGLANTGELFF
CDR3 DNA: TGTGCCAGCAGCTCCACCTGGGGAAAAGGACTAGCGAACACCGGGGAGCTGTTTTTT
J gene: TRBJ2-2
D gene: TRBD2
V gene: TRBV7-9
clone size: .
CDR3 length: 19

CDR3 protein: CASSDPTGGDTEAFF
CDR3 DNA: TGTGCCAGCAGTGACCCGACAGGGGGGGACACTGAAGCTTTCTTT
J gene: TRBJ1-1
D gene: TRBD1
V gene: TRBV25-1
clone size: .
CDR3 length: 15

CDR3 protein: CASSQGATMNTEAFF
CDR3 DNA: TGTGCCAGCAGCCAGGGGGCGACCATGAACACTGAAGCTTTCTTT
J gene: TRBJ1-1
D gene: TRBD1
V gene: TRBV11-1
clone size: .
CDR3 length: 15

CDR3 protein: CASSLTGAGRAYSGANVLTF
CDR3 DNA: TGTGCCAGCAGTCTCACCGGAGCGGGGCGGGCCTACTCTGGGGCCAACGTCCTGACTTTC
J gene: TRBJ2-6
D gene: TRBD2
V gene: TRBV6-6
clone size: few
CDR3 length: 20

CDR3 protein: CSASSNYGYTF
CDR3 DNA: TGCAGTGCTAGCAGTAACTATGGCTACACCTTC
J gene: TRBJ1-2
D gene: .
V gene: TRBV20-1
clone size: .
CDR3 length: 11

CDR3 protein: CASSLSWGGRNQPQHF
CDR3 DNA: TGTGCCAGCAGTTTATCGTGGGGGGGACGCAATCAGCCCCAGCATTTT
J gene: TRBJ1-5
D gene: .
V gene: TRBV27
clone size: .
CDR3 length: 16

CDR3 protein: CASSALLAAEDIQYF
CDR3 DNA: TGTGCCAGCTCTGCTCTACTAGCGGCGGAGGACATTCAGTACTTC
J gene: TRBJ2-4
D gene: TRBD2
V gene: TRBV2
clone size: .
CDR3 length: 15

CDR3 protein: CASSLMVAGPGAEQYF
CDR3 DNA: TGCGCCAGCAGCTTGATGGTAGCGGGTCCCGGGGCCGAGCAGTACTTC
J gene: TRBJ2-7
D gene: TRBD2
V gene: TRBV5-1
clone size: .
CDR3 length: 16

CDR3 protein: CASSVGTGGNQPQHF
CDR3 DNA: TGTGCCAGCAGCGTAGGGACAGGGGGCAATCAGCCCCAGCATTTT
J gene: TRBJ1-5
D gene: TRBD1
V gene: TRBV9
clone size: .
CDR3 length: 15

CDR3 protein: CASSYQKNTEAFF
CDR3 DNA: TGTGCCAGCAGTTACCAGAAGAACACTGAAGCTTTCTTT
J gene: TRBJ1-1
D gene: .
V gene: TRBV6-5
clone size: .
CDR3 length: 13

CDR3 protein: CASSETLTSGVANQPQHF
CDR3 DNA: TGTGCCAGCAGTGAAACGCTTACCTCCGGAGTGGCAAATCAGCCCCAGCATTTT
J gene: TRBJ1-5
D gene: .
V gene: TRBV6-1
clone size: .
CDR3 length: 18

CDR3 protein: CASSPGLLGIQPQHF
CDR3 DNA: TGTGCCAGCAGCCCGGGACTCCTAGGGATTCAGCCCCAGCATTTT
J gene: TRBJ1-5
D gene: .
V gene: TRBV6-2/TRBV6-3
clone size: .
CDR3 length: 15

CDR3 protein: CASSITTNEKLFF
CDR3 DNA: TGTGCCAGTAGTATTACAACTAATGAAAAACTGTTTTTT
J gene: TRBJ1-4
D gene: .
V gene: TRBV19
clone size: .
CDR3 length: 13

CDR3 protein: CASSQRTVTGELFF
CDR3 DNA: TGCGCCAGCAGCCAAAGGACTGTCACCGGGGAGCTGTTTTTT
J gene: TRBJ2-2
D gene: .
V gene: TRBV4-1
clone size: .
CDR3 length: 14